The 32 T cell receptor beta chains presented below share a single source sample, sequenced in a study of cytomegalovirus exposure and HLA in healthy donors. Primers for the PCR totalled 60 Vbeta and 13 Jbeta. Assay used: immunoSEQ multiplex PCR; TCRdb lists only in-frame clones, some missing. The sample includes approximately 90,000 clones, 70% to 80% of them seen just once. The sequencing sample was made of PBMCs. Receptors originate from a man aged 25-45 years in good health and CMV-seronegative.

The chain uses TRBV6-5 and TRBJ1-4, with 9 bases matching TRBD1. The ends lost 6 bases at V and 8 bases at J; junction bases unmatched: 7. The CDR3 is 14 residues long. CDR1 is MNHEY, CDR2 SVGAGI, per germline. The CDR3 region is CASRRQGGNEKLFF. In nucleotides, the CDR3 is TGTGCCAGCAGAAGACAGGGGGGTAACGAAAAACTGTTTTTT.

This rearrangement joins TRBV28 to TRBJ1-3; 8 bases align to TRBD1. The CDR3 is 16 residues long. The germline CDR1 and CDR2 sequences are MDHEN and SYDVKM. V trimming: 5 bases; J trimming: 0 bases; junction bases outside the gene matches: 6. DNA for the CDR3: TGTGCCAGCAGTCCGGACAGGGTCCCCTCTGGAAACACCATATATTTT. It translates to CASSPDRVPSGNTIYF.

This chain links TRBV11-3 with TRBJ1-1, with D hard to call. The length of the CDR3 is 13 residues. Germline V lookup: CDR1 SGHNT, CDR2 YENEEA. Trimming shortened V by 2 bases and J by 1 base, and 5 bases separated the two germline ends. Here the CDR3 reads CASSLRRNTEAFF. CDR3 in DNA: TGTGCCAGCAGCTTACGCAGGAACACTGAAGCTTTCTTT.

In its sample, this clone was seen a few times. The rearrangement joins TRBV11-2 to TRBJ2-7; 11 positions match TRBD1. The V and J ends lost 2 bases and 7 bases, in that order; junction bases with no gene match: 13. There are 17 residues in the CDR3. Germline V CDR1 and CDR2: SGHAT, FQNNGV. The CDR3 here is CASSLLDPGTGGGEQYF. For the CDR3, the DNA is TGTGCCAGCAGCTTACTCGATCCCGGGACAGGGGGGGGTGAGCAGTACTTC.

The V call is TRBV29-1, the J call TRBJ2-5, with unresolved D. The V end was cut by 7 bases, the J end by 3 bases, with 6 bases between. CDR1 SQVTM and CDR2 ANQGSEA come from the germline V gene. The CDR3 has 10 residues. The CDR3: CSARKETQYF. The CDR3 region has the DNA TGCAGCGCTAGAAAAGAGACCCAGTACTTC.

The sample holds one count of this clone. The chain is built from TRBV5-1 and TRBJ2-5; TRBD1 matches 7 bases. Trimming cost V 5 bases and J 1 base; bases outside gene matches: 5. In germline, CDR1 is SGHRS, CDR2 YFSETQ. CDR3 length equals 14 residues. The CDR3 DNA is TGCGCCAGCAGTTCACAGGGGTCCCAAGAGACCCAGTACTTC. This codes for CASSSQGSQETQYF. Filled out from reference TRBV5-1 and TRBJ2-5, the complete variable domain reads KAGVTQTPRYLIKTRGQQVTLSCSPISGHRSVSWYQQTPGQGLQFLFEYFSETQRNKGNFPGRFSGRQFSNSRSEMNVSTLELGDSALYLCASSSQGSQETQYFGPGTRLLVL.

The genes are TRBV4-1 and TRBJ1-3; D remains unclear. The length of the CDR3 is 15 residues. V lost 1 base and J lost 0, with 7 bases in between. Germline V gene data show CDR1 as MGHRA and CDR2 as YSYEKL. CDR3 protein: CASSQGILSGNTIYF. The CDR3 DNA is TGCGCCAGCAGCCAAGGTATTCTCTCTGGAAACACCATATATTTT.

V and J are TRBV30 and TRBJ2-1; D unresolved. V lost 2 bases, J lost 3 bases, and 17 bases lay in between. From germline, CDR1 is GTSNPN and CDR2 SVGIG (reference sequence). There are 16 residues in the CDR3. The DNA of the CDR3 is TGTGCCTGGAGTAGGTCGGGTAGATCCCGCTACAATGAGCAGTTCTTC. Translation: CAWSRSGRSRYNEQFF. Drawing the rest from reference TRBV30 and TRBJ2-1, the complete variable domain is SQTIHQWPATLVQPVGSPLSLECTVEGTSNPNLYWYRQAAGRGLQLLFYSVGIGQISSEVPQNLSASRPQDRQFILSSKKLLLSDSGFYLCAWSRSGRSRYNEQFFGPGTRLTVL.

In this sample, this clone turned up a few times. The rearrangement uses TRBV7-2 and TRBJ2-3, with D possibly being TRBD2 (7 bases). The CDR3 totals 15 residues. CDR1 SGHTA and CDR2 FQGNSA come from the germline V gene. Trimming removed 3 bases at V and 2 bases at J, with 12 bases between. CDR3 nucleotide sequence: TGTGCCAGCAGCTTGGGGGGGGCCAACACAGATACGCAGTATTTT. Encoded protein: CASSLGGANTDTQYF.

This clone was seen only a few times. J is TRBJ2-3 and V is TRBV28, with D possibly matching TRBD2 (6 bases). The CDR3 length is 14 residues. Germline CDR1 reads MDHEN; CDR2 reads SYDVKM. V gave up 5 bases and J gave up 1 base, with 10 bases separating them. In DNA, the CDR3 is TGTGCCAGCAGTGATAGCGGTGGCACAGATACGCAGTATTTT. Translating gives CASSDSGGTDTQYF. Variable domain in full (rest from reference TRBV28 and TRBJ2-3): DVKVTQSSRYLVKRTGEKVFLECVQDMDHENMFWYRQDPGLGLRLIYFSYDVKMKEKGDIPEGYSVSREKKERFSLILESASTNQTSMYLCASSDSGGTDTQYFGPGTRLTVL.

A remark on this clone: Mismatch with germline at one junction end may stem from a read error. The chain uses TRBV7-9 and TRBJ2-5, with 9 bases that match TRBD1. The CDR3 is 15 residues long. CDR1 is SEHNR, CDR2 FQNEAQ, per germline (reference sequence). The CDR3: CSSSLGLTGGETQYF. The CDR3, as DNA: TGTTCCAGCAGCTTAGGATTGACAGGGGGAGAGACCCAGTACTTC.

This rearrangement joins TRBV25-1 to TRBJ1-3; D possibly corresponds to TRBD1 (6 bases). The CDR3 has 14 amino acids. The V end lost 2 bases, the J end lost 6 bases, and 11 bases lay between the germline ends. Germline V CDR1 and CDR2: MGHDK, SYGVNS. The CDR3 loop reads CASSEPDSINTIYF. The CDR3 coding sequence is TGTGCCAGCAGTGAACCGGACAGTATAAACACCATATATTTT.

The chain links TRBV11-3 to TRBJ2-2; D perhaps matches TRBD2 (5 bases). The V gene lost 1 base and the J gene lost 0 bases, with 9 bases spanning the gap. Germline assignment: CDR1 SGHNT and CDR2 YENEEA. This CDR3 is 16 amino acids long. Here the CDR3 DNA reads TGTGCCAGCAGCTTAGTGAGGGCCCCGAACACCGGGGAGCTGTTTTTT. As protein: CASSLVRAPNTGELFF.

J is TRBJ2-7 and V is TRBV6-1; 11 bases are a match to TRBD2. Germline lookup yields CDR1 MNHNS and CDR2 SASEGT. CDR3 length: 15 residues. Unmatched junction bases numbered 5, after V lost 7 bases and J lost 0 bases. The CDR3 bases are TGTGCCAGCACCCGACTAGCGGGGAACTCCTACGAGCAGTACTTC. This sequence encodes CASTRLAGNSYEQYF.

The count of this clone is one. CDR3 DNA: TGTGCCAGCAGTGGGCGAGGGTACTCTGGGGCCAACGTCCTGACTTTC. Protein sequence: CASSGRGYSGANVLTF. The chain couples TRBV6-1 to TRBJ2-6; perhaps TRBD2 as D (5 bases). The ends were cut back, 4 bases at V and 0 bases at J, with 10 bases in the middle. Germline V CDR1 and CDR2: MNHNS, SASEGT. This CDR3 is 16 amino acids long.

This clone was found once. The genes are TRBV28 and TRBJ2-2, with D possibly TRBD2 on 5 matching bases. This CDR3 is 14 amino acids long. Germline V lookup: CDR1 MDHEN, CDR2 SYDVKM. CDR3 amino acids: CALADEGNTGELFF. DNA for the CDR3: TGTGCTCTTGCCGACGAGGGGAACACCGGGGAGCTGTTTTTT.

The rearrangement links TRBV28 to TRBJ1-1; 7 bases map to TRBD1. With 6 bases clipped from V and 0 bases from J, the junction kept 10 bases outside the gene matches. The length of the CDR3 is 16 residues. Per germline, CDR1 MDHEN and CDR2 SYDVKM. In nucleotides, the CDR3 is TGTGCCAGCAGGGACAGGACCTGGCAGATGAACACTGAAGCTTTCTTT. Translation: CASRDRTWQMNTEAFF.

The chain combines TRBV5-8 with TRBJ2-7, with TRBD1 identical over 9 bases. The CDR3 is 15 amino acids. Germline V gene sequence: CDR1 SGHTS, CDR2 YDEGEE. With V trimmed by 1 base and J by 2 bases, 4 bases remained unmatched. As DNA, the CDR3 is TGTGCCAGCAGCTTGAGGGGACAGGGAACCTACGAGCAGTACTTC. Its translation: CASSLRGQGTYEQYF.

The rearrangement uses TRBV19 and TRBJ2-3; D uncertain. In germline, CDR1 is LNHDA, CDR2 SQIVND (reference sequence). This CDR3 spans 14 amino acids. V was clipped by 5 bases and J by 0 bases, with 9 bases between them. Here the CDR3 reads CASSSRTSTDTQYF. The CDR3 DNA reads TGTGCCAGTAGTTCTAGAACTAGCACAGATACGCAGTATTTT. Filled out from reference TRBV19 and TRBJ2-3, the complete variable domain reads DGGITQSPKYLFRKEGQNVTLSCEQNLNHDAMYWYRQDPGQGLRLIYYSQIVNDFQKGDIAEGYSVSREKKESFPLTVTSAQKNPTAFYLCASSSRTSTDTQYFGPGTRLTVL.

V is TRBV18 and J is TRBJ1-4; TRBD1 matches 9 bases. The V and J ends lost 2 bases and 6 bases, in that order; junction bases with no gene match: 4. This CDR3 is built from 15 residues. Germline values: CDR1 KGHSH, CDR2 LQKENI. This CDR3 is CASSPAGQGDEKLFF. The CDR3, as DNA: TGTGCCAGCTCACCAGCGGGACAGGGTGATGAAAAACTGTTTTTT. Complete variable domain (other parts from reference TRBV18 and TRBJ1-4): NAGVMQNPRHLVRRRGQEARLRCSPMKGHSHVYWYRQLPEEGLKFMVYLQKENIIDESGMPKERFSAEFPKEGPSILRIQQVVRGDSAAYFCASSPAGQGDEKLFFGSGTQLSVL.

The V and J genes are TRBV4-3 and TRBJ2-1, with D perhaps matching TRBD2 (6 bases). V dropped 1 base and J dropped 6 bases, with 7 bases sitting between them. This CDR3 contains 13 residues. Germline CDR1 is LGHNA and CDR2 is YSLEER. The CDR3 reads CASSQVEGNEQFF. The CDR3 DNA follows: TGCGCCAGCAGCCAAGTGGAGGGCAATGAGCAGTTCTTC.

The chain employs TRBV19 and TRBJ1-2; the D gene is possibly TRBD1 (5 bases). This CDR3 is built from 15 residues. V was pared by 5 bases and J by 3 bases, with 16 bases between. Per the germline V gene, CDR1 is LNHDA and CDR2 is SQIVND (reference sequence). This CDR3 is CASSDSSTAHYGYTF. CDR3 DNA sequence: TGTGCCAGTAGTGACAGTTCCACGGCCCACTATGGCTACACCTTC.

Of note for this clone: Its ends do not fully match the called genes, so a read error is possible. This chain uses TRBV7-9 with TRBJ2-7; 8 bases are a match to TRBD2. This CDR3 comprises 16 residues. Germline lookup yields CDR1 SEHNR and CDR2 FQNEAQ (reference sequence). The CDR3 DNA reads as TGTTCCAGCAGCTTATTCGAGCGGGAGAGTCAAGTCGAGCAGTACTTC. This codes for CSSSLFERESQVEQYF.

This clone was observed a single time. V and J are TRBV5-1 and TRBJ2-1, with 11 bases lining up with TRBD2. J was trimmed by 4 bases and V by 1 base; bases with no gene match: 7. The germline V gene has CDR1 SGHRS and CDR2 YFSETQ. The CDR3 length is 17 residues. In DNA, the CDR3 is TGCGCCAGCAGCTTGCAGACGACTAGCGGGGTTTACAATGAGCAGTTCTTC. This codes for CASSLQTTSGVYNEQFF.

The V gene is TRBV6-4, the J gene TRBJ1-5; D not resolved. This CDR3 is built from 14 residues. Germline V CDR1 and CDR2: MRHNA, SNTAGT. V was shortened by 5 bases and J by 2 bases, with 10 bases between the two germline ends. CDR3: CASSQYGGNQPQHF. The CDR3 region has the DNA TGTGCCAGCAGTCAATACGGGGGCAATCAGCCCCAGCATTTT.

The V and J genes are TRBV7-6 and TRBJ2-7, with D perhaps matching TRBD1 (6 bases). The CDR3 runs 13 residues. Trimming pared 5 bases from V and 3 bases from J, leaving 11 bases between. Per the germline V gene, CDR1 is SGHVS and CDR2 is FNYEAQ. This CDR3 reads CASSPSDSYEQYF. Here the CDR3 DNA reads TGTGCCAGCAGCCCATCGGACAGCTACGAGCAGTACTTC. Supplemented by reference TRBV7-6 and TRBJ2-7, the full variable domain reads GAGVSQSPRYKVTKRGQDVALRCDPISGHVSLYWYRQALGQGPEFLTYFNYEAQQDKSGLPNDRFSAERPEGSISTLTIQRTEQRDSAMYRCASSPSDSYEQYFGPGTRLTVT.

This chain uses TRBV27 with TRBJ1-1; 8 nucleotides match TRBD1. V dropped 4 bases and J dropped 4; count of bases not matched to a gene: 5. The germline CDR1 and CDR2 sequences are MNHEY and SMNVEV (reference sequence). The CDR3 sequence is 14 residues long. This CDR3 reads CASSSGGGSTEAFF. The CDR3 coding sequence is TGTGCCAGCAGTTCAGGGGGCGGGAGCACTGAAGCTTTCTTT.

The chain couples TRBV5-8 to TRBJ2-2, with 10 bases aligning to TRBD2. Per germline, CDR1 SGHTS and CDR2 YDEGEE. Losses at the gene ends were 4 bases for V and 5 bases for J; bases not matched to a gene: 2. The CDR3 spans 14 residues. The CDR3 here is CASSAGLATGELFF. CDR3 nucleotide sequence: TGTGCCAGCAGCGCGGGACTAGCGACCGGGGAGCTGTTTTTT.

The V gene is TRBV14, the J gene TRBJ1-6; the D gene is possibly TRBD1 (6 bases). Trimming removed 1 base from V and 5 bases from J, with 12 bases in between. CDR1 and CDR2 (germline): SGHDN, FVKESK. CDR3 length equals 16 residues. The CDR3 loop reads CASSQVLQGNNSPLHF. The CDR3, as DNA: TGTGCCAGCAGCCAAGTTCTTCAGGGGAATAATTCACCCCTCCACTTT.

The chain employs TRBV15 and TRBJ2-1, with D unresolved. This CDR3 contains 15 residues. V was pared by 0 bases and J by 3 bases, with 9 bases between. Germline loops: CDR1 LNHNV, CDR2 YYDKDF (reference sequence). CDR3 sequence: CATSRDFSDYNEQFF. Written as DNA, the CDR3 is TGTGCCACCAGCAGAGATTTTAGTGACTACAATGAGCAGTTCTTC.

This sequence joins TRBV5-6 and TRBJ2-7; D unresolved. CDR1 is SGHDT and CDR2 is YYEEEE in the germline V gene. V was clipped by 1 base and J by 3 bases, with 23 bases between them. This CDR3 has 18 amino acids. The CDR3 DNA follows: TGTGCCAGCAGCTTGTCTCGGCAGAAAAACTACATTCGCTACGAGCAGTACTTC. Amino acids: CASSLSRQKNYIRYEQYF. Variable domain in full (rest from reference TRBV5-6 and TRBJ2-7): DAGVTQSPTHLIKTRGQQVTLRCSPKSGHDTVSWYQQALGQGPQFIFQYYEEEERQRGNFPDRFSGHQFPNYSSELNVNALLLGDSALYLCASSLSRQKNYIRYEQYFGPGTRLTVT.

The chain has TRBV5-4 and TRBJ2-7, with TRBD1 identical over 9 bases. Germline-derived CDR1 and CDR2 are SGHNT and YYREEE (reference sequence). The CDR3 totals 14 residues. Losses at the gene ends were 4 bases for V and 2 bases for J; bases not matched to a gene: 4. The DNA of the CDR3 is TGTGCCAGCAGCGCCGGGACAGGGACCTACGAGCAGTACTTC. It yields the protein CASSAGTGTYEQYF.